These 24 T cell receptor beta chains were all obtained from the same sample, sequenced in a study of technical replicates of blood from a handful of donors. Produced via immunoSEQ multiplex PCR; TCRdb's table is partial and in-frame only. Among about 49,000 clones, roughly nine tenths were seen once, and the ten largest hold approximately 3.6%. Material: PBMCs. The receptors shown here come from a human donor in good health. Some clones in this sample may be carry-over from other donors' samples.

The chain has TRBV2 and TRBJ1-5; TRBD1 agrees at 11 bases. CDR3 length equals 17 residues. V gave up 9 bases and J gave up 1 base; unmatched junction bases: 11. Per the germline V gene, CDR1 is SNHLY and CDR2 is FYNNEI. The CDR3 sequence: CASGQDRGRSSNQPQHF. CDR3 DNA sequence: TGTGCCAGTGGACAGGACAGGGGGCGATCGAGCAATCAGCCCCAGCATTTT.

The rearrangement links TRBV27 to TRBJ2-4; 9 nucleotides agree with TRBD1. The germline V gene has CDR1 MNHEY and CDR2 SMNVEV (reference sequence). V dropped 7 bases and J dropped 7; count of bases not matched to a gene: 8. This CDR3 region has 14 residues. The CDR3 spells CASKLGTGSNIQYF. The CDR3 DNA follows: TGTGCCAGCAAATTAGGGACAGGGAGTAACATTCAGTACTTC.

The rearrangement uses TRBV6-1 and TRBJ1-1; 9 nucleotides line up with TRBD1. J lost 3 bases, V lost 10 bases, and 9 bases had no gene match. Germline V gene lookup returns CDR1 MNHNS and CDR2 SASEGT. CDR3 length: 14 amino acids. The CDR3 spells CATKMGQGYTEAFF. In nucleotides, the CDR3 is TGTGCCACCAAAATGGGACAGGGCTACACTGAAGCTTTCTTT.

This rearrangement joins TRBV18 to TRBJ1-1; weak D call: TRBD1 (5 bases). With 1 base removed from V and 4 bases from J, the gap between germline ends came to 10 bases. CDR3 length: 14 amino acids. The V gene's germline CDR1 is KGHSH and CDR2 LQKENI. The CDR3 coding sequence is TGTGCCAGCTCACCACGGGACGGGGGCACTGAAGCTTTCTTT. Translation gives CASSPRDGGTEAFF.

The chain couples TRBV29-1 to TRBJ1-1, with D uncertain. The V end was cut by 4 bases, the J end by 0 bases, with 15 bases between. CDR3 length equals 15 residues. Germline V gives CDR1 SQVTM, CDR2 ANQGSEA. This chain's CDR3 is CSVGRLTLMNTEAFF. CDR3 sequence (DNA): TGCAGCGTTGGGCGACTGACCTTAATGAACACTGAAGCTTTCTTT.

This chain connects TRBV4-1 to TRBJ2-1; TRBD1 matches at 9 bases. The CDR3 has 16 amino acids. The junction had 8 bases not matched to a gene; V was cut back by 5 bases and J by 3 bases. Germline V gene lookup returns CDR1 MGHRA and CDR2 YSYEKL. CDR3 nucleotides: TGCGCCAGCAGCGAACAGGGGGCTTCCGTCTACAATGAGCAGTTCTTC. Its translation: CASSEQGASVYNEQFF.

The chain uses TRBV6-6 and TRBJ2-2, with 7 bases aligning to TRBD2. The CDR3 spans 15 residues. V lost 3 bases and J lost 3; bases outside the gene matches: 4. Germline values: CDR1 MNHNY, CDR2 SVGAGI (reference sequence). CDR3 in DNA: TGTGCCAGCAGTTATTTGGGGGGGGACACCGGGGAGCTGTTTTTT. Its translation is CASSYLGGDTGELFF.

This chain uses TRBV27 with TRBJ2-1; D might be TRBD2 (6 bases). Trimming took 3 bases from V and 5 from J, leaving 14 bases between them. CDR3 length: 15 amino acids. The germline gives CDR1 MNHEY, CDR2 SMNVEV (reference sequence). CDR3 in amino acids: CASSFGGPQNNEQFF. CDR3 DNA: TGTGCCAGCAGTTTCGGGGGACCACAAAACAATGAGCAGTTCTTC.

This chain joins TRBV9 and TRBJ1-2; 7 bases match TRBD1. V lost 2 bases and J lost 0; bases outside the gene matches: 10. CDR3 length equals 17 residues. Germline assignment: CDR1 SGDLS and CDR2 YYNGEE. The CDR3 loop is CASSVPWGTETNYGYTF. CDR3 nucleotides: TGTGCCAGCAGCGTCCCTTGGGGGACAGAGACTAACTATGGCTACACCTTC.

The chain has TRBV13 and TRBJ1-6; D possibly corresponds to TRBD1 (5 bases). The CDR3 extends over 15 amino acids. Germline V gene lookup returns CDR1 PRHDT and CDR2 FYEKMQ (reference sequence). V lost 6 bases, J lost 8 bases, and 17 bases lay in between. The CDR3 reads CASRPRQGSDSPLHF. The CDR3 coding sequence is TGTGCCAGCAGACCCCGGCAGGGAAGCGATTCACCCCTCCACTTT.

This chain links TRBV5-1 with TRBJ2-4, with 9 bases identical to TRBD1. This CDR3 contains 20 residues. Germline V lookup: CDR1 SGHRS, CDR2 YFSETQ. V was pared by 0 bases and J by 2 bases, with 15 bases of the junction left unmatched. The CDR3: CASSLEVGQGWGLTKNIQYF. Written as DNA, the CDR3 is TGCGCCAGCAGCTTGGAAGTGGGACAGGGATGGGGGTTAACCAAAAACATTCAGTACTTC.

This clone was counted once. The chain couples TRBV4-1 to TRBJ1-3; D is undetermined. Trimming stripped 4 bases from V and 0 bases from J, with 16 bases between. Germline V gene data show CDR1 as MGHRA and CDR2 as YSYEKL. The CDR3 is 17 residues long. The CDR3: CASSPGRLPSSGNTIYF. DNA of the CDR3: TGCGCCAGCAGCCCGGGTAGACTACCTAGCTCTGGAAACACCATATATTTT.

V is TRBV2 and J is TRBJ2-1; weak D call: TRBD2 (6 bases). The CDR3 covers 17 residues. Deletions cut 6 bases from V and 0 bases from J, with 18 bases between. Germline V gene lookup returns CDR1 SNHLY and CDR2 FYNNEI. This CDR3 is CASRGGRGLSSYNEQFF. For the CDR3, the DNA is TGTGCCAGCAGGGGGGGTAGGGGCCTGAGCTCCTACAATGAGCAGTTCTTC.

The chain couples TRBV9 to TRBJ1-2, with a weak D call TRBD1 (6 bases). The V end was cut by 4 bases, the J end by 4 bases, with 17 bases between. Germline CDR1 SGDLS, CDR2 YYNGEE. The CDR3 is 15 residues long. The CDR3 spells CASSTDQGSGYGYTF. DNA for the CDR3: TGTGCCAGCAGCACCGACCAGGGGTCGGGCTATGGCTACACCTTC.

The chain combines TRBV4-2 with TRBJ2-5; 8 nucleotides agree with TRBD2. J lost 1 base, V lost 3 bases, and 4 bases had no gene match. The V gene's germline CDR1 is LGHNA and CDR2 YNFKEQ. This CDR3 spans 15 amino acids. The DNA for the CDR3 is TGTGCCAGCAGCCAGGGCGGGAGGACCCAAGAGACCCAGTACTTC. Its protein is CASSQGGRTQETQYF.

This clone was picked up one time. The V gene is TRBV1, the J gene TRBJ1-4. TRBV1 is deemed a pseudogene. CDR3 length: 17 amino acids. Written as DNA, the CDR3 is TGCACCAGCAGCCAAGAGGAGAGGTGTAGAACTAATGAAAAACTGTTTTTT. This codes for CTSSQEERCRTNEKLFF.

DNA of the CDR3: TGTGCCATCAGGCAGACAGGTACTCTGAACACTGAAGCTTTCTTT. Its protein product is CAIRQTGTLNTEAFF. This rearrangement joins TRBV10-3 to TRBJ1-1; weak D call: TRBD1 (6 bases). Germline V gene sequence: CDR1 ENHRY, CDR2 SYGVKD. The CDR3 totals 15 residues. The germline V and J ends were trimmed by 6 bases and 0 bases, with 14 bases remaining between them.

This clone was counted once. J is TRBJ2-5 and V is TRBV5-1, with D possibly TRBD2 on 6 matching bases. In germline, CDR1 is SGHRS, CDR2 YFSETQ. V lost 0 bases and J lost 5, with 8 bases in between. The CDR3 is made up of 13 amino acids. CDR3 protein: CASSLAGVETQYF. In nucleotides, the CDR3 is TGCGCCAGCAGCTTGGCGGGAGTTGAGACCCAGTACTTC.

CDR3 residues: CASSPGQGNEQYF. CDR3 sequence (DNA): TGTGCCAGCTCACCGGGACAGGGCAATGAGCAGTACTTC. The chain recombines TRBV18 with TRBJ2-7, with 9 nucleotides matching TRBD1. Per germline, CDR1 KGHSH and CDR2 LQKENI. After removal of 3 bases from V and 7 bases from J, the junction contained 4 bases not matched to a gene. The CDR3 consists of 13 residues.

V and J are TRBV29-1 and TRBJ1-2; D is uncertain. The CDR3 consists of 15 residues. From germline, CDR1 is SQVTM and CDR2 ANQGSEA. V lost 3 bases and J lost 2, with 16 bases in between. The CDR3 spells CSVEARGAHNYGYTF. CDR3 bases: TGCAGCGTTGAGGCCCGGGGTGCCCACAACTATGGCTACACCTTC.

The chain's CDR3 is CASSLNSGRADTQYF. DNA for the CDR3: TGTGCCAGCAGTTTAAATAGCGGGAGAGCAGATACGCAGTATTTT. The chain has TRBV11-2 and TRBJ2-3; TRBD2 matches 9 bases. The germline CDR1 and CDR2 sequences are SGHAT and FQNNGV. The CDR3 extends over 15 amino acids. Germline trimming cut 6 bases from V and 4 bases from J; bases unmatched to any gene: 8. The full variable domain, with the rest looked up from reference TRBV11-2 and TRBJ2-3, is EAGVAQSPRYKIIEKRQSVAFWCNPISGHATLYWYQQILGQGPKLLIQFQNNGVVDDSQLPKDRFSAERLKGVDSTLKIQPAKLEDSAVYLCASSLNSGRADTQYFGPGTRLTVL.

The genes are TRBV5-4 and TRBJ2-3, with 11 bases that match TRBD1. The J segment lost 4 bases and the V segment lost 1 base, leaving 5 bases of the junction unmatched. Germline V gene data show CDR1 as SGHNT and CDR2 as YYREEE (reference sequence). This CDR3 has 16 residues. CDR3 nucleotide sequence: TGTGCCAGCAGCTTGAGGACAGGGGGCTCGTCAGATACGCAGTATTTT. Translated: CASSLRTGGSSDTQYF.

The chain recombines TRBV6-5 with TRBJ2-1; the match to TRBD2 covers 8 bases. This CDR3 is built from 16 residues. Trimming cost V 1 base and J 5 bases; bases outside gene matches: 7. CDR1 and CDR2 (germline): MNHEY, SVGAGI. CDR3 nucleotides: TGTGCCAGCAGTTACTGGATCGGGGGGGCTAACAATGAGCAGTTCTTC. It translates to CASSYWIGGANNEQFF.

CDR3 sequence (DNA): TGCGCCAGCAGCACCGGGACAGGGGCCCCTGGTGGCTACACCTTC. This gives the protein CASSTGTGAPGGYTF. The chain carries TRBV5-1 and TRBJ1-2; 10 nucleotides align to TRBD1. Trimming took 4 bases from V and 7 from J; bases not matched to a gene: 10. CDR1 and CDR2 (germline): SGHRS, YFSETQ. The CDR3 is 15 amino acids.